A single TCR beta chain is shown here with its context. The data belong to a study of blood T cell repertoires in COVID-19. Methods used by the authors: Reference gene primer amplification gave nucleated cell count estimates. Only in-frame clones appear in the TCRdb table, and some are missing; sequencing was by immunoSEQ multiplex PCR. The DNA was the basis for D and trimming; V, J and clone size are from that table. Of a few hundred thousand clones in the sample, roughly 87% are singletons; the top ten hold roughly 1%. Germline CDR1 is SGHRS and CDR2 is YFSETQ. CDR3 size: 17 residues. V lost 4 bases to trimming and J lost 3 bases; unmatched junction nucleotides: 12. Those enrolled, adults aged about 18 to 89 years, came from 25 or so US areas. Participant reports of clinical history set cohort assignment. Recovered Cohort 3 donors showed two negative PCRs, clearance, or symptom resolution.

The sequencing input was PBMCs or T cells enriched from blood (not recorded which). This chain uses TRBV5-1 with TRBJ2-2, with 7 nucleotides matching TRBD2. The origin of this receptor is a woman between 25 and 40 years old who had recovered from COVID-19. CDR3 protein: CASSPPPLAAHTGELFF. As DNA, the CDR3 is TGCGCCAGCAGCCCCCCACCCCTAGCGGCCCACACCGGGGAGCTGTTTTTT.